These T cell receptor beta chains were read from a single sample in a study of blood T cell repertoires in COVID-19. Sequenced by immunoSEQ multiplex PCR; TCRdb stores in-frame clones only, minus some. The table has fewer than 120,000 clones, 82% seen once. Sequencing input: peripheral blood. Receptor source: a woman in her fifties or sixties with acute or convalescent COVID-19. Both conserved end residues are part of each CDR3. D genes are given only for firm matches. Expanded clones are given a class, and other clones once, few, many or no size at all.

J gene	D gene	clone size	V gene	CDR3 protein	CDR3 DNA
TRBJ1-2	.	.	TRBV30	CACETANYGYTF	TGTGCCTGCGAGACAGCTAACTATGGCTACACCTTC
TRBJ1-2	.	.	TRBV6-2/TRBV6-3	CASSYKQNYGYTF	TGTGCCAGCAGTTATAAACAGAACTATGGCTACACCTTC
TRBJ2-5	.	.	TRBV21-1	CASSKEGQAEETQYF	TGTGCCAGCAGCAAAGAGGGACAGGCTGAAGAGACCCAGTACTTC
TRBJ2-3	.	.	TRBV3-1/TRBV3-2	CASSQDNTQYF	TGTGCCAGCAGCCAAGATAATACGCAGTATTTT
TRBJ1-3	.	.	TRBV11-2	CASSLDLLQGNTIYF	TGTGCCAGCAGCTTAGACCTATTACAGGGAAACACCATATATTTT
TRBJ2-7	.	.	TRBV20-1	CSANRVYEQYF	TGCAGTGCTAACCGGGTCTACGAGCAGTACTTC
TRBJ1-4	TRBD1	.	TRBV20-1	CSASRDSATNEKLFF	TGCAGTGCTAGTCGGGACAGTGCAACTAATGAAAAACTGTTTTTT
TRBJ2-7	.	few	TRBV30	CAWGSGKVVYEQYF	TGTGCCTGGGGCTCGGGTAAAGTAGTCTACGAGCAGTACTTC
TRBJ1-4	.	many	TRBV5-6	CASSLIATNEKLFF	TGTGCCAGCAGCTTGATAGCTACTAATGAAAAACTGTTTTTT
TRBJ1-1	.	.	TRBV11-2	CASWDIQVVNTEAFF	TGTGCCAGCTGGGACATACAGGTGGTGAACACTGAAGCTTTCTTT
TRBJ2-1	.	.	TRBV6-2/TRBV6-3	CASSALADSYNEQFF	TGTGCCAGCAGTGCCCTGGCGGATTCCTACAATGAGCAGTTCTTC
TRBJ2-1	.	.	TRBV1	CTSGHGGWTYNEQFF	TGCACCAGCGGCCATGGGGGGTGGACCTACAATGAGCAGTTCTTC
TRBJ1-2	TRBD1	.	TRBV18	CASSPDRAPGGYTF	TGTGCCAGCTCACCGGACAGGGCTCCGGGTGGCTACACCTTC
TRBJ2-7	.	.	TRBV6-5	CASKGVRDSYEQYF	TGTGCCAGCAAAGGTGTACGGGATTCCTACGAGCAGTACTTC
TRBJ1-2	TRBD1	.	TRBV29-1	CSGLRGRNGYTF	TGCAGCGGGCTCAGGGGGCGCAATGGCTACACCTTC
TRBJ2-7	.	few	TRBV9	CASSVREGTGLYEQYF	TGTGCCAGCAGCGTAAGGGAGGGGACAGGTCTCTACGAGCAGTACTTC
TRBJ1-6	TRBD1	.	TRBV12-3/TRBV12-4	CASSSGQARSLHF	TGTGCCAGCAGTTCTGGACAGGCGCGATCCCTCCACTTT
TRBJ2-3	.	.	TRBV5-4	CASSSRDTQYF	TGTGCCAGCAGCTCCCGGGATACGCAGTATTTT
TRBJ1-1	.	once	TRBV2	CASSDARDIIGAFF	TGTGCCAGCAGTGATGCTCGGGACATAATAGGAGCTTTCTTT
TRBJ2-7	.	.	TRBV4-2	CASSQALMGGYEQYF	TGTGCCAGCAGCCAAGCCCTTATGGGGGGTTACGAGCAGTACTTC
TRBJ2-1	TRBD2	.	TRBV11-3	CASSSSGLSHNEQFF	TGTGCCAGCAGCTCCTCGGGACTATCCCACAATGAGCAGTTCTTC
TRBJ1-5	TRBD1	.	TRBV27	CASSSTGVGNQPQHF	TGTGCCAGCAGTTCGACAGGGGTTGGCAATCAGCCCCAGCATTTT
TRBJ2-5	TRBD2	.	TRBV11-3	CASSFGTSGGVRETQYF	TGTGCCAGCAGCTTCGGTACTAGCGGGGGGGTACGGGAGACCCAGTACTTC
TRBJ2-3	TRBD1	.	TRBV5-8	CASSWGTDLRDTQYF	TGTGCCAGCAGCTGGGGGACAGACCTACGAGATACGCAGTATTTT